Shown below are 10 T cell receptor beta chains from a single sample sequenced in a study of CD8 T cells in Susac syndrome. Reverse transcription of roughly 0.5 to 1 ug RNA was performed with random hexamers. TCRdb re-analysed the immunoSEQ multiplex PCR reads in MiXCR, keeping a single row per CDR3 protein. The data show 120,000 to 150,000 distinct CDR3 sequences, 94% seen once. The sample was CD8+ T cells from PBMCs. Receptors were obtained from a human donor in good health.

The rearrangement joins TRBV10-3 to TRBJ2-5; D not resolved. V lost 3 bases to trimming and J lost 2 bases, with 7 bases between them. The germline V gene has CDR1 ENHRY and CDR2 SYGVKD. This CDR3 contains 13 residues. The CDR3 loop reads CAISEAVQETQYF. CDR3 nucleotides: TGTGCCATCAGTGAAGCCGTTCAAGAGACCCAGTACTTC.

The CDR3 DNA is TGCAGCGTTGGTGAAACGGCTGAAGCTTTCTTT. Protein product: CSVGETAEAFF. The rearrangement uses TRBV29-1 and TRBJ1-1; unclear D gene. Trimming took 4 bases from V and 6 from J, leaving 9 bases between them. This CDR3 comprises 11 residues. Germline CDR1 is SQVTM and CDR2 is ANQGSEA.

This clonotype was observed a single time. The chain uses TRBV9 and TRBJ2-3; D unresolved. Per the germline V gene, CDR1 is SGDLS and CDR2 is YYNGEE. Trimming took off 0 bases at V and 0 bases at J, with 8 bases between the two ends. The CDR3 extends over 15 amino acids. The CDR3: CASSVVGSSTDTQYF. As DNA, the CDR3 is TGTGCCAGCAGCGTAGTGGGCTCCAGCACAGATACGCAGTATTTT.

The rearrangement uses TRBV27 and TRBJ1-1; D unclear. The CDR3 runs to 15 residues. From germline, CDR1 is MNHEY and CDR2 SMNVEV (reference sequence). V lost 2 bases to trimming and J lost 0 bases, with 10 bases between them. The CDR3 spells CASSLRVGMNTEAFF. In nucleotides, the CDR3 is TGTGCCAGCAGTTTAAGGGTGGGCATGAACACTGAAGCTTTCTTT.

CDR3 loop: CASRSRTGSYNEQFF. The CDR3 DNA reads as TGTGCCAGCAGATCTCGGACGGGATCCTACAATGAGCAGTTCTTC. This chain joins TRBV28 and TRBJ2-1; D perhaps matches TRBD2 (5 bases). CDR1 and CDR2 from the germline V gene are MDHEN and SYDVKM. V dropped 6 bases and J dropped 1 base, with 13 bases sitting between them. The CDR3 consists of 15 residues.

The gene calls are TRBV9 and TRBJ2-1; 8 positions match TRBD1. The germline V gene has CDR1 SGDLS and CDR2 YYNGEE. The CDR3 sequence is 16 residues long. V trimming: 1 base; J trimming: 4 bases; junction bases outside the gene matches: 7. The CDR3 DNA sequence: TGTGCCAGCAGCGTAAGTTACAGGGGGAGGTACAATGAGCAGTTCTTC. Protein: CASSVSYRGRYNEQFF.

The V call is TRBV7-2, the J call TRBJ2-7, with 9 positions matching TRBD2. CDR1 is SGHTA, CDR2 FQGNSA, per germline. CDR3 length: 14 amino acids. V shed 1 base, J shed 7 bases, and the junction held 5 bases outside the gene matches. CDR3 amino acids: CASSLEAGGGEQYF. The CDR3 DNA is TGTGCCAGCAGCTTAGAAGCGGGAGGCGGGGAGCAGTACTTC.

The gene calls are TRBV5-4 and TRBJ2-4, with 11 positions matching TRBD1. This CDR3 comprises 16 residues. Trimming took 4 bases from V and 5 from J; bases not matched to a gene: 8. CDR1 is SGHNT, CDR2 YYREEE, per germline (reference sequence). The CDR3 protein is CASSKGQGARENIQYF. DNA of the CDR3: TGTGCCAGCAGCAAAGGACAGGGGGCGCGGGAAAACATTCAGTACTTC. The full variable domain, with the rest looked up from reference TRBV5-4 and TRBJ2-4, is ETGVTQSPTHLIKTRGQQVTLRCSSQSGHNTVSWYQQALGQGPQFIFQYYREEENGRGNFPPRFSGLQFPNYSSELNVNALELDDSALYLCASSKGQGARENIQYFGAGTRLSVL.

V and J are TRBV25-1 and TRBJ1-1; 7 positions match TRBD1. V dropped 2 bases and J dropped 4; count of bases not matched to a gene: 10. There are 16 residues in the CDR3. Germline CDR1 and CDR2: MGHDK and SYGVNS. The CDR3 coding sequence is TGTGCCAGCAGTGAAGAGAAGGGGGCAGTCGGCACTGAAGCTTTCTTT. This codes for CASSEEKGAVGTEAFF.

The chain links TRBV27 to TRBJ2-2; 8 bases line up with TRBD1. The V gene's germline CDR1 is MNHEY and CDR2 SMNVEV (reference sequence). The CDR3 length is 13 residues. With 8 bases clipped from V and 6 bases from J, the junction kept 5 bases outside the gene matches. For the CDR3, the DNA is TGTGCCAGCGGTCGACAGGGGCCCGGGGAGCTGTTTTTT. Translated, it gives CASGRQGPGELFF.